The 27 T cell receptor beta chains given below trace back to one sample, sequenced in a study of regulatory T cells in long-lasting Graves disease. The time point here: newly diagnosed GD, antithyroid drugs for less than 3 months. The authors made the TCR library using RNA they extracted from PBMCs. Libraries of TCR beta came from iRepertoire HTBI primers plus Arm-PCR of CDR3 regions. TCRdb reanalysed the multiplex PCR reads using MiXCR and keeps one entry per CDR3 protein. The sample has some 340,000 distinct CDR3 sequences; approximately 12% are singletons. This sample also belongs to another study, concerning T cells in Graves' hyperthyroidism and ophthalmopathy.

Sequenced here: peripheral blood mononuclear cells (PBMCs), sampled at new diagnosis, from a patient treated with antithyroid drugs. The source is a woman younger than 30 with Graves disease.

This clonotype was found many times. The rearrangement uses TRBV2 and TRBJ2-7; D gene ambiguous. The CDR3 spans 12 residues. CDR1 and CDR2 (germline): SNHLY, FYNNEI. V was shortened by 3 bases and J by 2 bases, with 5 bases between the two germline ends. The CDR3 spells CASSESPYEQYF. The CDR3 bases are TGTGCCAGCAGTGAGAGTCCCTACGAGCAGTACTTC.

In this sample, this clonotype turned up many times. This chain's CDR3 is CSAPGRPRDTQYF. As DNA, the CDR3 is TGCAGTGCCCCCGGGCGGCCTCGAGATACGCAGTATTTT. The chain carries TRBV20-1 and TRBJ2-3, with no clear D. The CDR3 totals 13 residues. Germline values: CDR1 DFQATT, CDR2 SNEGSKA (reference sequence). V gave up 6 bases and J gave up 5 bases, with 15 bases separating them.

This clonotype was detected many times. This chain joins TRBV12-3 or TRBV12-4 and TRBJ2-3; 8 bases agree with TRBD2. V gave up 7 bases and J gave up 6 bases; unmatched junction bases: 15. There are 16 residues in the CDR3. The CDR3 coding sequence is TGTGCCAGCAAACCCTCCCGACGTTCGGGAGGGGATACGCAGTATTTT. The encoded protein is CASKPSRRSGGDTQYF.

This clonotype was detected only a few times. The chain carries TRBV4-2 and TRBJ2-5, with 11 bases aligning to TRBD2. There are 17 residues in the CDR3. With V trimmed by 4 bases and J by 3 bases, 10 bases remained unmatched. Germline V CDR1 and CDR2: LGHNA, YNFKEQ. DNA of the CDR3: TGTGCCAGCAGCCCCCGCGACACTAGCGGGGGTGAAGAGACCCAGTACTTC. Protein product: CASSPRDTSGGEETQYF.

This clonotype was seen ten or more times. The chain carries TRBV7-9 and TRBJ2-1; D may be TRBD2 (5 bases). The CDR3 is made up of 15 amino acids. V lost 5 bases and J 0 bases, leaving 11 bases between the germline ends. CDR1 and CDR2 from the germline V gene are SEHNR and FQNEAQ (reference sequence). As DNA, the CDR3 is TGTGCCAGCAGCGCGAGCGGTTACTCCTACAATGAGCAGTTCTTC. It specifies CASSASGYSYNEQFF.

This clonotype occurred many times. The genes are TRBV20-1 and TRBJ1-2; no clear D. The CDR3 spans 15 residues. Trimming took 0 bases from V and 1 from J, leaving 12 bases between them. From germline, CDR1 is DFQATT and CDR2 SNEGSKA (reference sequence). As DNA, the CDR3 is TGCAGTGCTAGAGATCAACAGCCTAGTAACTATGGCTACACCTTC. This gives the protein CSARDQQPSNYGYTF.

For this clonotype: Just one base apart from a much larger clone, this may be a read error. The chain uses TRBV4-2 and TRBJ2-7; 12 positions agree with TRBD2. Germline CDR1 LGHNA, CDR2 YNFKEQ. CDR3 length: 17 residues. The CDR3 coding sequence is TGTGCCAACAGCCAAGCACCTAGCGGGAGGGATCGGAACGAGCAGTACTTC. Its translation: CANSQAPSGRDRNEQYF.

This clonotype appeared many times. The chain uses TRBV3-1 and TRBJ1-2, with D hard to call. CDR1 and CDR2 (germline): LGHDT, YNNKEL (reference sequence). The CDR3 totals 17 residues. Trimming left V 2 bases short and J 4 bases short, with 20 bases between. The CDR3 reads CASSQSLDPPKLYGYTF. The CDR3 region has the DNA TGTGCCAGCAGCCAAAGTTTGGACCCCCCCAAACTCTATGGCTACACCTTC.

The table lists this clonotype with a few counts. In DNA, the CDR3 is TGTGCCAGCCGTGGTATTTTGGAACCGGGACAGGGCCTGTCCAAGCAGTACTTC. Protein: CASRGILEPGQGLSKQYF. The chain carries TRBV27 and TRBJ2-7; TRBD1 agrees at 9 bases. This CDR3 spans 18 amino acids. Germline assignment: CDR1 MNHEY and CDR2 SMNVEV (reference sequence). V was pared by 8 bases and J by 8 bases, with 25 bases of the junction left unmatched.

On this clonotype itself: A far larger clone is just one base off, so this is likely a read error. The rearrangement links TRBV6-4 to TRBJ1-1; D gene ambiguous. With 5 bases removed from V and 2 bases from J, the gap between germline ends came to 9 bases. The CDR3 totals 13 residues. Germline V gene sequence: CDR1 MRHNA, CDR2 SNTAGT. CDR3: CASSYEDNTEAFF. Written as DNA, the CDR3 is TGTGCCAGCAGTTACGAAGATAACACTGAAGCTTTCTTT.

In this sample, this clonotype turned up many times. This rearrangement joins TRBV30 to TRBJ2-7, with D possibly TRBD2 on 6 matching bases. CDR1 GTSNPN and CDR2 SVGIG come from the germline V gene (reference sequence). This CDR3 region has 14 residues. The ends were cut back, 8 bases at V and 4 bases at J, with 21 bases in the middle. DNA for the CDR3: TGTGCCGGGGGGAAAAGGGACTTGCGGTACGAGCAGTACGTC. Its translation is CAGGKRDLRYEQYV.

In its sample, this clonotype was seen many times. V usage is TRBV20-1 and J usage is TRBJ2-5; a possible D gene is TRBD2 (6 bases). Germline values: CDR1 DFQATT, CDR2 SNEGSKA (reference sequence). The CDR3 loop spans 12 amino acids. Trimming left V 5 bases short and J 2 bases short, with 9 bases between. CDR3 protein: CSAGGAQETQYF. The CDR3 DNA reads TGCAGTGCTGGCGGGGCGCAAGAGACCCAGTACTTC.

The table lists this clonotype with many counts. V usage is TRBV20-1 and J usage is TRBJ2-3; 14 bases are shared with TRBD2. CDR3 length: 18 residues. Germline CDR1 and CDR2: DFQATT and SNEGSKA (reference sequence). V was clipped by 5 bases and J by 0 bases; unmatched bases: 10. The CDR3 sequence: CSAVGTSGGRLSTDTQYF. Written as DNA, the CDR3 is TGCAGTGCTGTCGGGACTAGCGGGGGCCGTCTCAGCACAGATACGCAGTATTTT.

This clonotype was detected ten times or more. In DNA, the CDR3 is TGTGCCAGCAGCTTCGACAGGCTACCCGCCAATGAGCAGTTCTTC. Translation gives CASSFDRLPANEQFF. The rearrangement links TRBV7-2 to TRBJ2-1, with a possible D match to TRBD1 (6 bases). CDR1 SGHTA and CDR2 FQGNSA come from the germline V gene. The germline V and J ends were trimmed by 3 bases and 6 bases, with 15 bases remaining between them. The CDR3 is 15 residues long.

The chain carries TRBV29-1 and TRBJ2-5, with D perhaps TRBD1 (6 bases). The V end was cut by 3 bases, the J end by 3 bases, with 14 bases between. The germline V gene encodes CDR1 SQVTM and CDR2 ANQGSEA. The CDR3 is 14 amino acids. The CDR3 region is CSVEVVRGKETQYF. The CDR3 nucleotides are TGCAGCGTTGAGGTAGTCAGGGGAAAAGAGACCCAGTACTTC.

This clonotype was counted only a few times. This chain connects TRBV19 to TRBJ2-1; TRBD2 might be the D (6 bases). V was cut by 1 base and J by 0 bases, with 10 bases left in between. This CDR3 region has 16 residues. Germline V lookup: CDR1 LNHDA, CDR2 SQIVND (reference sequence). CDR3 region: CASSIGGASSYNEQFF. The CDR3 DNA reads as TGTGCCAGTAGTATAGGCGGGGCCAGCTCCTACAATGAGCAGTTCTTC.

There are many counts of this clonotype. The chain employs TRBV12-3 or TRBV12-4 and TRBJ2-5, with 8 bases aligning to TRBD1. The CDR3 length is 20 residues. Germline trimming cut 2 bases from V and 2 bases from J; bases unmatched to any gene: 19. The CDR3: CASSLSAWTGSAIVQETQYF. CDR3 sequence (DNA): TGTGCCAGCAGTTTAAGCGCCTGGACAGGGAGCGCCATCGTACAAGAGACCCAGTACTTC.

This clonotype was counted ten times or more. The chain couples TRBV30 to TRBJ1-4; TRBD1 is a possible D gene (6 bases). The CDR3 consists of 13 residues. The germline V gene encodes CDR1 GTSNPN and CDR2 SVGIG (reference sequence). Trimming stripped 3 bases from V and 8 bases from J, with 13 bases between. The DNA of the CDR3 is TGTGCCTGGAGATCACAGGGTTGGGAAAAACTGTTTTTT. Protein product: CAWRSQGWEKLFF.

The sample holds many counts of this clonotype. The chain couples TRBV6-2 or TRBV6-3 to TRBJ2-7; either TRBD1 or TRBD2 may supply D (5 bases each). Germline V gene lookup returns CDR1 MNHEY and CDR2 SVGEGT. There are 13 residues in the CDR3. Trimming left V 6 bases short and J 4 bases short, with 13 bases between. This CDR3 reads CASSRDRTYEQYF. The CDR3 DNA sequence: TGTGCCAGCAGCCGGGACCGAACATACGAGCAGTACTTC.

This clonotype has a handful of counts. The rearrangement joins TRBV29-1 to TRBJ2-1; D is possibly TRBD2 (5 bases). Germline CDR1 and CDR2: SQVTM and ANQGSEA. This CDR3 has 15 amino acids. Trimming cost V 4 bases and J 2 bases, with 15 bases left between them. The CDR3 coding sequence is TGCAGCGTTGCGTTCGGCGGGTTCGCCTACAATGAGCAGTTCTTC. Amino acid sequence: CSVAFGGFAYNEQFF.

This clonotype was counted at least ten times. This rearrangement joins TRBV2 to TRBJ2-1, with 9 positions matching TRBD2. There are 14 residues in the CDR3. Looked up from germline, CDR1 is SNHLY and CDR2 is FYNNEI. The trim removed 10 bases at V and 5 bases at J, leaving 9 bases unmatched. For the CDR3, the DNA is TGTGCCACACAACCCGGGACTAGCCACAATGAGCAGTTCTTC. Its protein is CATQPGTSHNEQFF. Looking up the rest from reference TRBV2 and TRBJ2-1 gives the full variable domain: EPEVTQTPSHQVTQMGQEVILRCVPISNHLYFYWYRQILGQKVEFLVSFYNNEISEKSEIFDDQFSVERPDGSNFTLKIRSTKLEDSAMYFCATQPGTSHNEQFFGPGTRLTVL.

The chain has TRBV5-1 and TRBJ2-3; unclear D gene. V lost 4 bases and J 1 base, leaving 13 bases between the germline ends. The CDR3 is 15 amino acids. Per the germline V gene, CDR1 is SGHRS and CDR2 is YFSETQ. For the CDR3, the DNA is TGCGCCAGCAGCACCCGGGCCCTGGGCACAGATACGCAGTATTTT. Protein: CASSTRALGTDTQYF.

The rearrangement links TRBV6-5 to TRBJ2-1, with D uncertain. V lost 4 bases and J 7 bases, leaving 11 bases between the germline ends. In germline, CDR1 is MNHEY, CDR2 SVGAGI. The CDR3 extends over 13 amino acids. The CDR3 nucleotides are TGTGCCAGCAGTTTCAGGAGTGGGAATGAGCAGTTCTTC. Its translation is CASSFRSGNEQFF.

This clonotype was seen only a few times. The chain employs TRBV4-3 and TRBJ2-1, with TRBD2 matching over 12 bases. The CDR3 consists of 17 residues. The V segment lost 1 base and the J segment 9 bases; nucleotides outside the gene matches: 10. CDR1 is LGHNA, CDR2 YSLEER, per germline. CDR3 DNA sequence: TGCGCCAGCAGCCAAGGAAGACTAGCGGGAGTATACGGTGAGCAGTTCTTC. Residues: CASSQGRLAGVYGEQFF.

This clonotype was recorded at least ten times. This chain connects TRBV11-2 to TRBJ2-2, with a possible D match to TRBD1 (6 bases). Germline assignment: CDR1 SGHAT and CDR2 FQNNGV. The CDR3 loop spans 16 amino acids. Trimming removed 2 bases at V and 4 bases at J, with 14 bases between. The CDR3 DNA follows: TGTGCCAGCAGCTTATCCAGGGGCAGACTCACCGGGGAGCTGTTTTTT. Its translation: CASSLSRGRLTGELFF.

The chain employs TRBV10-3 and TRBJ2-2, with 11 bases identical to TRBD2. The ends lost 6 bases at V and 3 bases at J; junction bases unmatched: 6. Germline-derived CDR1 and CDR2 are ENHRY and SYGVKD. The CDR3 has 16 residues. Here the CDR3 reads CAISEPTSGDTGELFF. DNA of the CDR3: TGTGCCATCAGCGAGCCGACTAGCGGGGACACCGGGGAGCTGTTTTTT.

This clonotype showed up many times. The CDR3 protein is CSAGKGTYNEQFF. CDR3 nucleotide sequence: TGCAGTGCCGGAAAGGGGACCTACAATGAGCAGTTCTTC. The V gene is TRBV20-1, the J gene TRBJ2-1, with a weak D call TRBD1 (5 bases). The V end was cut by 6 bases, the J end by 2 bases, with 11 bases between. The CDR3 covers 13 residues. CDR1 is DFQATT and CDR2 is SNEGSKA in the germline V gene (reference sequence).